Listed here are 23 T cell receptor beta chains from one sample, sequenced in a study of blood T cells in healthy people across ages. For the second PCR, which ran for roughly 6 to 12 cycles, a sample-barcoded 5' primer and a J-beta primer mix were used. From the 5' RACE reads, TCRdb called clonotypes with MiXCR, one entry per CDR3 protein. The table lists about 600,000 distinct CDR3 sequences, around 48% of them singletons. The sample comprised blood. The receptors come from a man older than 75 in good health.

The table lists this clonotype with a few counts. The CDR3 region has the DNA TGTGCCTGGAGTAGGGGCCTGGAGGGGGCCAAAAACATTCAGTACTTC. This encodes CAWSRGLEGAKNIQYF. The V gene is TRBV30, the J gene TRBJ2-4; possible D gene TRBD2, 6 bases. V dropped 2 bases and J dropped 1 base, with 15 bases sitting between them. The germline V gene has CDR1 GTSNPN and CDR2 SVGIG (reference sequence). This CDR3 comprises 16 residues. Full variable domain (remainder filled in from reference TRBV30 and TRBJ2-4): SQTIHQWPATLVQPVGSPLSLECTVEGTSNPNLYWYRQAAGRGLQLLFYSVGIGQISSEVPQNLSASRPQDRQFILSSKKLLLSDSGFYLCAWSRGLEGAKNIQYFGAGTRLSVL.

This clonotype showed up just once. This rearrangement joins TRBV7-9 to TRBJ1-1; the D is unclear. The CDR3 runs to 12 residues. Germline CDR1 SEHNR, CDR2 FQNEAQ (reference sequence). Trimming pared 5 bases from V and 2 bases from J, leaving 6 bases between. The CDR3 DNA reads TGTGCCAGCAGCCACGTTAACACTGAAGCTTTCTTT. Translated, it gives CASSHVNTEAFF. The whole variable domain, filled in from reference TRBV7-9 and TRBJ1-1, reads DTGVSQNPRHKITKRGQNVTFRCDPISEHNRLYWYRQTLGQGPEFLTYFQNEAQLEKSRLLSDRFSAERPKGSFSTLEIQRTEQGDSAMYLCASSHVNTEAFFGQGTRLTVV.

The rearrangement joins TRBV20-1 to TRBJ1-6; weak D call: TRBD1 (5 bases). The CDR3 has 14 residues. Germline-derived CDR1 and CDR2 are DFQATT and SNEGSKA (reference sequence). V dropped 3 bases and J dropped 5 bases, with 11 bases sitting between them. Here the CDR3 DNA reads TGCAGTGCTAGGTTTGCAGGGAATAATTCACCCCTCCACTTT. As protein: CSARFAGNNSPLHF.

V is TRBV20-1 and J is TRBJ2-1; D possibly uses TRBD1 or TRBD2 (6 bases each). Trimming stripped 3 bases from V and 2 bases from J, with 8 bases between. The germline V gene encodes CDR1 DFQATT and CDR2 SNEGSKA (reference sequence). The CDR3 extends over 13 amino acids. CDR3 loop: CSARGGTYNEQFF. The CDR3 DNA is TGCAGTGCTAGGGGGGGCACCTACAATGAGCAGTTCTTC.

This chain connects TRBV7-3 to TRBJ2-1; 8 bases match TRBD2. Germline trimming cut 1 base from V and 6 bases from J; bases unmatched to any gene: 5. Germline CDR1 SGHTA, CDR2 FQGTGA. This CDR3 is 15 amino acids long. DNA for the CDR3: TGTGCCAGCAGCTTAAGGCGGGGGGATACCAATGAGCAGTTCTTC. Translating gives CASSLRRGDTNEQFF.

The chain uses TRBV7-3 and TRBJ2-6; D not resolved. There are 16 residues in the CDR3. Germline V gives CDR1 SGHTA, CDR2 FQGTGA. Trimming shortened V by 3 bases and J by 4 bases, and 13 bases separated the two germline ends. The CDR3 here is CASSFSPTTGANVLTF. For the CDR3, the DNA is TGTGCCAGCAGCTTCTCTCCAACGACAGGGGCCAACGTCCTGACTTTC.

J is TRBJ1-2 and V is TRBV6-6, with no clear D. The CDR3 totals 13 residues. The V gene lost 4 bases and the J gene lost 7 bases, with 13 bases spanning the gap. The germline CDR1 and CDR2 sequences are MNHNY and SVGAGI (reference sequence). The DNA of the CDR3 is TGTGCCAGCAGTTCGACTAGCGGGAGTGGCTACACCTTC. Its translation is CASSSTSGSGYTF.

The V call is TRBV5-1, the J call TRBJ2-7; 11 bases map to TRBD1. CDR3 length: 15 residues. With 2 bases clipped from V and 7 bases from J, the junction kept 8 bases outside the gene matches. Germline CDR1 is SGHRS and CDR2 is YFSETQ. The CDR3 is CASSFTRTGGAEQYF. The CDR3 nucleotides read TGCGCCAGCAGCTTCACCAGGACAGGGGGCGCGGAGCAGTACTTC. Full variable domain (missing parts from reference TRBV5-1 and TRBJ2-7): KAGVTQTPRYLIKTRGQQVTLSCSPISGHRSVSWYQQTPGQGLQFLFEYFSETQRNKGNFPGRFSGRQFSNSRSEMNVSTLELGDSALYLCASSFTRTGGAEQYFGPGTRLTVT.

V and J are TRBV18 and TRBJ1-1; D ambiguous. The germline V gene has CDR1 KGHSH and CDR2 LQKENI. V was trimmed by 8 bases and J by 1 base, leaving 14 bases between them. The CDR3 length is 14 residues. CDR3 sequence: CASTYEHTNTEAFF. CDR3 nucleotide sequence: TGTGCCAGCACATATGAACACACGAACACTGAAGCTTTCTTT.

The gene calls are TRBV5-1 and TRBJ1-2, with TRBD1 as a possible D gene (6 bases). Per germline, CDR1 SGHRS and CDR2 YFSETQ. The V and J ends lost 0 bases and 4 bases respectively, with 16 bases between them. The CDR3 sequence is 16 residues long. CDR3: CASSLGATGSGYGYTF. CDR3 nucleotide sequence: TGCGCCAGCAGCTTGGGGGCGACAGGCTCAGGCTATGGCTACACCTTC.

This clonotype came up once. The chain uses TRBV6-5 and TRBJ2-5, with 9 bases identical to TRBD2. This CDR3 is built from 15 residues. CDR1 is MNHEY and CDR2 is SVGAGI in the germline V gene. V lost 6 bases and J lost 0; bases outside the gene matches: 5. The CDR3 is CASSQSGRYQETQYF. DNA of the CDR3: TGTGCCAGCAGCCAAAGCGGGAGGTACCAAGAGACCCAGTACTTC.

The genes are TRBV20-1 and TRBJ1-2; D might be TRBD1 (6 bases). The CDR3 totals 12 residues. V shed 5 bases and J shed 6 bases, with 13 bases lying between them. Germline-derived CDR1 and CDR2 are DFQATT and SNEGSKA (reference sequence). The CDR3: CSAAQGLNGYTF. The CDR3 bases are TGCAGTGCTGCACAGGGCTTAAATGGCTACACCTTC.

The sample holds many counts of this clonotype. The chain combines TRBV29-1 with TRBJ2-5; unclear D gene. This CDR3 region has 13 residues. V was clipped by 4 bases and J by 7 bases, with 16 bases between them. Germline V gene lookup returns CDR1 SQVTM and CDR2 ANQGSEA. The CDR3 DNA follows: TGCAGCGTTGGAACCCAAGGGTCGTGGACCCAGTACTTC. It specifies CSVGTQGSWTQYF.

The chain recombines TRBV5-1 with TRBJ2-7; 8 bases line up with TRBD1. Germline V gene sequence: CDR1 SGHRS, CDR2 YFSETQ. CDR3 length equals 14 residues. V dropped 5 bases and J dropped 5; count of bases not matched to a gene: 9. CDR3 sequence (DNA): TGCGCCAGCAGATCCGGGACAGGTTTGAACGAGCAGTACTTC. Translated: CASRSGTGLNEQYF.

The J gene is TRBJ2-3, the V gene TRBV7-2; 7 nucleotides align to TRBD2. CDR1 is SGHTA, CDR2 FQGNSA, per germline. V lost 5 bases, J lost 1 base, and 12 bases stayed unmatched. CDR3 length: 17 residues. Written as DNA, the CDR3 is TGTGCCAGCAGCCGTACTAGCGCGATCCTCCGCACAGATACGCAGTATTTT. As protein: CASSRTSAILRTDTQYF.

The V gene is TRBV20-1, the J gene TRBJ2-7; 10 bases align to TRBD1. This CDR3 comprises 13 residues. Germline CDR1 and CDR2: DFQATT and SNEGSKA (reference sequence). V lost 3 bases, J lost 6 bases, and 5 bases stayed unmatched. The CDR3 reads CSARDRGSVEQYF. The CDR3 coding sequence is TGCAGTGCTAGGGACAGGGGGAGCGTCGAGCAGTACTTC.

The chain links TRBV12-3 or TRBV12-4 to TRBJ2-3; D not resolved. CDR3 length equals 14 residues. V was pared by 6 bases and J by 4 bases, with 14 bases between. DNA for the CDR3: TGTGCCAGCAGCCCCATAGCCAGAGCAGATACGCAGTATTTT. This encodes CASSPIARADTQYF.

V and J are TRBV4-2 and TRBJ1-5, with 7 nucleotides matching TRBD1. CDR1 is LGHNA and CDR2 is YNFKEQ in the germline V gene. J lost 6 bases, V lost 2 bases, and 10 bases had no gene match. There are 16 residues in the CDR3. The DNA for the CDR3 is TGTGCCAGCAGCCAACGTACGACAGGGTTAGGTCAGCCCCAGCATTTT. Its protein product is CASSQRTTGLGQPQHF.

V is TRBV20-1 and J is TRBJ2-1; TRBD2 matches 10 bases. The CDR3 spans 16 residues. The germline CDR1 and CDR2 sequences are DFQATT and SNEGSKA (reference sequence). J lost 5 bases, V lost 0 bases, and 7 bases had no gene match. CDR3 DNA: TGCAGTGCTAGAGATTGGATAGCGGGAGGTCACAATGAGCAGTTCTTC. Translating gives CSARDWIAGGHNEQFF.

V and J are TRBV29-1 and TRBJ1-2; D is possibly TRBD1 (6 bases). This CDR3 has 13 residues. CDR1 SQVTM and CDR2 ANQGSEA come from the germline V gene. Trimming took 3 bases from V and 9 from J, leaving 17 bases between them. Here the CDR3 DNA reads TGCAGCGTTGAGGCCGGGGGGGGCGCACGCTACACCTTC. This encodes CSVEAGGGARYTF.

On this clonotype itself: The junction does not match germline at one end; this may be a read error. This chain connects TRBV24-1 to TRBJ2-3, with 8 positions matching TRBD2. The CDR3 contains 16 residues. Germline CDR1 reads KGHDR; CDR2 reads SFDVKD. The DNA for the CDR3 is TGTGCCACCAGTGATACCGGGACTAGTAGCACGGATACGCAGTATTTT. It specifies CATSDTGTSSTDTQYF.

CDR3 sequence (DNA): TGTGCCAGCACCTCGGCCGAAAACACCATATATTTT. Translation: CASTSAENTIYF. The chain combines TRBV6-5 with TRBJ1-3; D is undetermined. Trimming cost V 7 bases and J 6 bases, with 10 bases left between them. Per the germline V gene, CDR1 is MNHEY and CDR2 is SVGAGI. This CDR3 region has 12 residues.

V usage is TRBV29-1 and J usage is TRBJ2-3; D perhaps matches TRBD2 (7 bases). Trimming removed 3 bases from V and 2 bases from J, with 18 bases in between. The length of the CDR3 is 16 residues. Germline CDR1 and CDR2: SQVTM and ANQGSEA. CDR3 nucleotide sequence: TGCAGCGTTGAGCCCTCGGGGGGACACCTCACAGATACGCAGTATTTT. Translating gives CSVEPSGGHLTDTQYF.